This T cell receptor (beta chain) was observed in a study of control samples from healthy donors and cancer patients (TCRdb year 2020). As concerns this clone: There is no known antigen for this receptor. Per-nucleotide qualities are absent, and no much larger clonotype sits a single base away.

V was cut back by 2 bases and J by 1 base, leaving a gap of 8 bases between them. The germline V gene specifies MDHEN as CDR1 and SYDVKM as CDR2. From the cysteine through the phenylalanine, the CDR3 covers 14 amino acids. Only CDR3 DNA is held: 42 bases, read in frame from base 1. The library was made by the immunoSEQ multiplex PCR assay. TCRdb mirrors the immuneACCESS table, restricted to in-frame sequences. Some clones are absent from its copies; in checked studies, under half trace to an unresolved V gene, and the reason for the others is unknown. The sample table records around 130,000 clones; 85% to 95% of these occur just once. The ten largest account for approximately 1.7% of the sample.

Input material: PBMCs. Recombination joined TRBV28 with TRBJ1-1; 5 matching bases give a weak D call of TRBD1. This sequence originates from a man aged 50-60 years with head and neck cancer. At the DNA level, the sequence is TGTGCCAGCAGTTTAGAGACAGAGAACACTGAAGCTTTCTTT. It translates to CASSLETENTEAFF.